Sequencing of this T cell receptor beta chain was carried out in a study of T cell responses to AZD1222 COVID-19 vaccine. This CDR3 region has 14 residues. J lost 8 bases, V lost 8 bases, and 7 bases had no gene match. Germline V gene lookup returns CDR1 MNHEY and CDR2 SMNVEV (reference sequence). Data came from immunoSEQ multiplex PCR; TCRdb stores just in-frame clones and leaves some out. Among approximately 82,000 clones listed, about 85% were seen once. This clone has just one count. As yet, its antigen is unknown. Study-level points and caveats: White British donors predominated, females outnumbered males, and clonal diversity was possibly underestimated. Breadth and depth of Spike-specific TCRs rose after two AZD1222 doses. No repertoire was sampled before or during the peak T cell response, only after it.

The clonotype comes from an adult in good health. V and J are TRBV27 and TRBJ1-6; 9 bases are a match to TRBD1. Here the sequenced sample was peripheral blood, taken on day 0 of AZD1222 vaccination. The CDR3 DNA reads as TGTGCCAGCGGTTACGGACAGGGGTATTCACCCCTCCACTTT. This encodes CASGYGQGYSPLHF.